This is a list of T cell receptor beta chains from one sample in a study of human T cells and chemical hapten exposure. TCRdb processed the RACE reads anew with MiXCR; each CDR3 protein has one entry. Altogether 80,000 to 100,000 distinct CDR3 sequences are present, 9.6% being singletons, with the ten largest covering around 4%. Specimen: whole blood, collected in connection with sensitization to the hapten diphenylcyclopropenone (DPC). The receptors originated from a woman aged 40 to 50 with alopecia areata. Some clones in this sample may be carry-over from other donors' samples. The CDR3 runs from the conserved cysteine through the conserved F or W. D genes are given only for firm matches. Rows may omit the clone size; those that give it use once, few, many or a size class.

J gene: TRBJ2-7; clone size: many; V gene: TRBV28; D gene: NA; CDR3 protein: CASSPPGLYEQYF; CDR3 DNA: TGTGCCAGCAGCCCCCCCGGTCTCTACGAGCAGTACTTC
J gene: TRBJ2-1; clone size: NA; V gene: TRBV10-3; D gene: TRBD2; CDR3 protein: CAIIGTSGSSYNEQFF; CDR3 DNA: TGTGCCATCATTGGGACTAGCGGTAGCTCCTACAATGAGCAGTTCTTC
J gene: TRBJ2-1; clone size: many; V gene: TRBV9; D gene: TRBD2; CDR3 protein: CASSVDGGEYNEQFF; CDR3 DNA: TGTGCCAGCAGCGTAGACGGGGGGGAATACAATGAGCAGTTCTTC
J gene: TRBJ2-7; clone size: few; V gene: TRBV6-5; D gene: NA; CDR3 protein: CASRRGRGFVYEQYF; CDR3 DNA: TGTGCCAGCAGACGGGGACGCGGTTTCGTCTACGAGCAGTACTTC
J gene: TRBJ1-3; clone size: many; V gene: TRBV7-9; D gene: NA; CDR3 protein: CASSSGYSGNTIYF; CDR3 DNA: TGTGCCAGCAGTTCGGGGTACTCTGGAAACACCATATATTTT
J gene: TRBJ2-7; clone size: few; V gene: TRBV12-3/TRBV12-4; D gene: NA; CDR3 protein: CASSFTSEQYF; CDR3 DNA: TGTGCCAGCAGTTTTACCTCCGAGCAGTACTTC
J gene: TRBJ2-2; clone size: many; V gene: TRBV20-1; D gene: NA; CDR3 protein: CSARDSGANTGELFF; CDR3 DNA: TGCAGTGCTAGAGACAGCGGTGCGAACACCGGGGAGCTGTTTTTT
J gene: TRBJ2-5; clone size: few; V gene: TRBV7-2; D gene: NA; CDR3 protein: CASREQETQYF; CDR3 DNA: TGTGCCAGCCGAGAACAAGAGACCCAGTACTTC
J gene: TRBJ1-2; clone size: NA; V gene: TRBV5-5; D gene: NA; CDR3 protein: CASSFRQSDGYTF; CDR3 DNA: TGCGCCAGCAGCTTCCGACAATCGGATGGCTACACCTTC
J gene: TRBJ2-3; clone size: once; V gene: TRBV7-2; D gene: TRBD1; CDR3 protein: CASSKTGGTGADTQYF; CDR3 DNA: TGTGCCAGCAGTAAAACAGGGGGAACGGGCGCAGATACGCAGTATTTT
J gene: TRBJ1-2; clone size: many; V gene: TRBV24-1; D gene: TRBD1; CDR3 protein: CATSDPGQGMDGYTF; CDR3 DNA: TGTGCCACCAGTGATCCGGGACAGGGGATGGATGGCTACACCTTC
J gene: TRBJ1-1; clone size: NA; V gene: TRBV7-9; D gene: TRBD1; CDR3 protein: CASSGQGAPEAFF; CDR3 DNA: TGTGCCAGCAGCGGACAGGGGGCCCCTGAAGCTTTCTTT
J gene: TRBJ2-3; clone size: many; V gene: TRBV20-1; D gene: NA; CDR3 protein: CSARAATGGPTQYF; CDR3 DNA: TGCAGTGCTAGAGCCGCGACCGGGGGACCTACGCAGTATTTT
J gene: TRBJ2-1; clone size: many; V gene: TRBV4-2; D gene: TRBD2; CDR3 protein: CASSLRATSGDDEQFF; CDR3 DNA: TGTGCCAGCAGCCTTCGGGCGACTAGCGGGGATGATGAGCAGTTCTTC
J gene: TRBJ2-2; clone size: NA; V gene: TRBV7-2; D gene: NA; CDR3 protein: CASSPRRTGELFF; CDR3 DNA: TGTGCCAGCAGCCCCCGTCGGACCGGGGAGCTGTTTTTT
J gene: TRBJ1-3; clone size: many; V gene: TRBV7-2; D gene: NA; CDR3 protein: CASSPGGTLGNTIYF; CDR3 DNA: TGTGCCAGCAGCCCCGGGGGGACACTGGGAAACACCATATATTTT
J gene: TRBJ1-1; clone size: many; V gene: TRBV27; D gene: NA; CDR3 protein: CASSLLASGTGGYAEAFF; CDR3 DNA: TGTGCCAGCAGTTTACTCGCTTCGGGGACCGGGGGTTACGCTGAAGCTTTCTTT
J gene: TRBJ1-2; clone size: NA; V gene: TRBV3-1; D gene: NA; CDR3 protein: CASSQDYLNYGYTF; CDR3 DNA: TGTGCCAGCAGCCAAGACTACCTTAACTATGGCTACACCTTC
J gene: TRBJ1-1; clone size: many; V gene: TRBV7-2; D gene: NA; CDR3 protein: CASSLPPVNTEAFF; CDR3 DNA: TGTGCCAGCAGCTTACCCCCAGTGAACACTGAAGCTTTCTTT
J gene: TRBJ1-2; clone size: NA; V gene: TRBV5-1; D gene: NA; CDR3 protein: CASSLEDFNYGYTF; CDR3 DNA: TGCGCCAGCAGCTTGGAGGACTTCAACTATGGCTACACCTTC
J gene: TRBJ2-3; clone size: NA; V gene: TRBV7-8; D gene: NA; CDR3 protein: CASSLDGQSTDTQYF; CDR3 DNA: TGTGCCAGCAGCTTAGATGGACAGAGCACAGATACGCAGTATTTT
J gene: TRBJ2-1; clone size: few; V gene: TRBV20-1; D gene: NA; CDR3 protein: CSATPGTYNEQFF; CDR3 DNA: TGCAGTGCCACGCCCGGGACCTACAATGAGCAGTTCTTC
J gene: TRBJ2-4; clone size: few; V gene: TRBV29-1; D gene: TRBD1; CDR3 protein: CSVVGQGDIQYF; CDR3 DNA: TGCAGCGTTGTAGGGCAGGGGGACATTCAGTACTTC
J gene: TRBJ1-1; clone size: once; V gene: TRBV20-1; D gene: TRBD1; CDR3 protein: CSAHWDRFNTEAFF; CDR3 DNA: TGCAGTGCCCACTGGGACAGATTTAACACTGAAGCTTTCTTT
J gene: TRBJ1-5; clone size: many; V gene: TRBV4-2; D gene: NA; CDR3 protein: CASSQDGINQPQHF; CDR3 DNA: TGTGCCAGCAGCCAAGACGGGATCAATCAGCCCCAGCATTTT
J gene: TRBJ2-1; clone size: NA; V gene: TRBV9; D gene: TRBD2; CDR3 protein: CASSVDLAGGPGEQFF; CDR3 DNA: TGTGCCAGCAGCGTAGATCTAGCGGGGGGGCCAGGTGAGCAGTTCTTC
J gene: TRBJ1-3; clone size: NA; V gene: TRBV12-3/TRBV12-4; D gene: NA; CDR3 protein: CASRLTGSGNTIYF; CDR3 DNA: TGTGCCAGCAGACTCACAGGGTCAGGAAACACCATATATTTT
J gene: TRBJ2-3; clone size: NA; V gene: TRBV30; D gene: NA; CDR3 protein: CAWSRGSTDTQYF; CDR3 DNA: TGTGCCTGGAGTAGGGGCTCCACAGATACGCAGTATTTT
J gene: TRBJ2-3; clone size: NA; V gene: TRBV29-1; D gene: NA; CDR3 protein: CSASNPQGTQYF; CDR3 DNA: TGCAGCGCGTCCAATCCACAGGGTACGCAGTATTTT
J gene: TRBJ2-6; clone size: NA; V gene: TRBV20-1; D gene: TRBD2; CDR3 protein: CSARDDDRGGAGANVLTF; CDR3 DNA: TGCAGTGCTAGAGATGATGATAGGGGAGGGGCTGGGGCCAACGTCCTGACTTTC
J gene: TRBJ2-7; clone size: NA; V gene: TRBV12-3/TRBV12-4; D gene: NA; CDR3 protein: CASSPTRALYEQYF; CDR3 DNA: TGTGCCAGCAGCCCCACTCGGGCGTTATACGAGCAGTACTTC
J gene: TRBJ2-2; clone size: NA; V gene: TRBV7-2; D gene: TRBD1; CDR3 protein: CASSLVTGGFSGELFF; CDR3 DNA: TGTGCCAGCAGCTTAGTTACAGGGGGCTTTTCCGGGGAGCTGTTTTTT
J gene: TRBJ1-2; clone size: many; V gene: TRBV29-1; D gene: NA; CDR3 protein: CSVEDRAGLNRTF; CDR3 DNA: TGCAGCGTTGAAGATCGGGCGGGGCTTAATCGCACCTTC
J gene: TRBJ1-2; clone size: few; V gene: TRBV12-3/TRBV12-4; D gene: TRBD1; CDR3 protein: CASSLRQGLNYGYTF; CDR3 DNA: TGTGCCAGCAGTCTTAGACAGGGTTTGAACTATGGCTACACCTTC
J gene: TRBJ2-7; clone size: many; V gene: TRBV7-2; D gene: NA; CDR3 protein: CASSFHGPRSSSSYEQYF; CDR3 DNA: TGTGCCAGCAGCTTCCACGGCCCCAGGTCTTCTAGCTCCTACGAGCAGTACTTC
J gene: TRBJ1-5; clone size: few; V gene: TRBV23-1; D gene: TRBD1; CDR3 protein: CARLAGGWYNQPQHF; CDR3 DNA: TGCGCCAGACTTGCAGGGGGCTGGTACAATCAGCCCCAGCATTTT
J gene: TRBJ2-2; clone size: NA; V gene: TRBV7-2; D gene: TRBD2; CDR3 protein: CASSFRTSVVTGELFF; CDR3 DNA: TGTGCCAGCAGCTTCCGGACTAGCGTGGTGACCGGGGAGCTGTTTTTT
J gene: TRBJ2-3; clone size: NA; V gene: TRBV20-1; D gene: NA; CDR3 protein: CSARGSWDTQYF; CDR3 DNA: TGCAGTGCTAGGGGGTCTTGGGATACGCAGTATTTT
J gene: TRBJ2-7; clone size: NA; V gene: TRBV23-1; D gene: TRBD1; CDR3 protein: CASSQQGQGEGEQYF; CDR3 DNA: TGCGCCAGCAGTCAACAGGGACAGGGGGAAGGCGAGCAGTACTTC
J gene: TRBJ1-2; clone size: few; V gene: TRBV28; D gene: NA; CDR3 protein: CASSAAARGYTF; CDR3 DNA: TGTGCCAGCAGTGCGGCGGCGCGTGGCTACACCTTC
J gene: TRBJ2-4; clone size: many; V gene: TRBV18; D gene: NA; CDR3 protein: CASSPPNDRSDKNIQYF; CDR3 DNA: TGTGCCAGCTCACCACCGAACGACAGGTCGGACAAAAACATTCAGTACTTC
J gene: TRBJ2-5; clone size: few; V gene: TRBV7-9; D gene: NA; CDR3 protein: CASSSRDIPQETQYF; CDR3 DNA: TGTGCCAGCAGCTCCCGGGACATCCCCCAAGAGACCCAGTACTTC
J gene: TRBJ2-4; clone size: NA; V gene: TRBV4-1; D gene: NA; CDR3 protein: CASSHLWPRAAKNIQYF; CDR3 DNA: TGCGCCAGCAGCCACCTCTGGCCCAGGGCGGCCAAAAACATTCAGTACTTC
J gene: TRBJ2-7; clone size: NA; V gene: TRBV3-1; D gene: NA; CDR3 protein: CASSQDLIYEQYF; CDR3 DNA: TGTGCCAGCAGCCAAGATCTGATATACGAGCAGTACTTC
J gene: TRBJ1-6; clone size: few; V gene: TRBV7-2; D gene: NA; CDR3 protein: CASSLGSPNNSPLHF; CDR3 DNA: TGTGCCAGCAGCTTAGGCAGTCCTAATAATTCACCCCTCCACTTT
J gene: TRBJ1-2; clone size: NA; V gene: TRBV12-3/TRBV12-4; D gene: NA; CDR3 protein: CASSFSRTRYGYTF; CDR3 DNA: TGTGCCAGCAGTTTTTCCAGAACCCGCTATGGCTACACCTTC
J gene: TRBJ1-5; clone size: few; V gene: TRBV5-4; D gene: NA; CDR3 protein: CASSSGGAGQPQHF; CDR3 DNA: TGTGCCAGCAGCTCCGGGGGTGCGGGTCAGCCCCAGCATTTT
J gene: TRBJ1-2; clone size: many; V gene: TRBV29-1; D gene: NA; CDR3 protein: CSVEEGWEGSYGYTF; CDR3 DNA: TGCAGCGTTGAAGAGGGGTGGGAAGGATCCTATGGCTACACCTTC
J gene: TRBJ2-7; clone size: many; V gene: TRBV6-2/TRBV6-3; D gene: NA; CDR3 protein: CASRRGSYEQYF; CDR3 DNA: TGTGCCAGCCGGAGGGGCTCCTACGAGCAGTACTTC
J gene: TRBJ1-1; clone size: NA; V gene: TRBV7-8; D gene: NA; CDR3 protein: CASSPPKAEAFF; CDR3 DNA: TGTGCCAGCAGCCCCCCCAAAGCAGAAGCTTTCTTT